This entry is about one T cell receptor (beta chain). This sample is drawn from a study of blood T cell repertoires in COVID-19. CDR1 is LNHNV and CDR2 is YYDKDF in the germline V gene (reference sequence). V dropped 1 base and J dropped 3 bases, with 9 bases sitting between them. CDR3 length: 14 amino acids. In the original analysis: It was from reference gene primer amplification that nucleated cell counts were estimated. Sequenced by immunoSEQ multiplex PCR; TCRdb stores in-frame clones only, minus some. V and J calls and clone size are given by that table; D and trimming were obtained from the DNA. The data hold tens of thousands of clones, with approximately 92% observed a single time.

The sequenced sample consisted of peripheral blood. This sequence joins TRBV15 and TRBJ1-2; D may be TRBD1 (6 bases). This TCR derives from a human donor in a cohort sampled during active COVID-19. This CDR3 is CATSRARGDYGYTF. For the CDR3, the DNA is TGTGCCACCAGCAGAGCCAGGGGCGACTATGGCTACACCTTC.